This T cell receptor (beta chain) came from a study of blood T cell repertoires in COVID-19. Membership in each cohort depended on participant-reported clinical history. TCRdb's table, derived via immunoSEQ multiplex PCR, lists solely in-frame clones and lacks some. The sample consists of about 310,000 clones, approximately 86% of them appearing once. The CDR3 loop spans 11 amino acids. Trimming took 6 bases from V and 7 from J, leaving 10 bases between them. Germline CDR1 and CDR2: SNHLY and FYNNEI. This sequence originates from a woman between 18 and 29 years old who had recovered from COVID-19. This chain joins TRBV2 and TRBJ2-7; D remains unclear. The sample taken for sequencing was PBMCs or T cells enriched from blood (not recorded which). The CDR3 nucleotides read TGTGCCAGCAGCCCTTCCGGTGAGCAGTACTTC. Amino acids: CASSPSGEQYF.